This is a list of T cell receptor beta chains from one sample in a study of T cells in Graves' hyperthyroidism and ophthalmopathy. TCRdb processed the multiplex PCR reads anew with MiXCR; each CDR3 protein has one entry. The sample consists of around 570,000 distinct CDR3 sequences, nearly 20% of them appearing once. The specimen sequenced was blood. Receptors originate from a man aged 35 to 55 with Graves' ophthalmopathy. The CDR3 runs from the conserved cysteine through the conserved F or W. The order of the fields is J gene, V gene, D gene, CDR3 protein. A D gene is named only where the DNA matches it firmly.

J: TRBJ1-2; V: TRBV20-1; D: .; CDR3: CSARGLTSNYGYTF
J: TRBJ1-2; V: TRBV6-1; D: .; CDR3: CAIQYNYGYTF
J: TRBJ1-5; V: TRBV12-3/TRBV12-4; D: .; CDR3: CASSLAYNQPQHF
J: TRBJ2-1; V: TRBV6-1; D: TRBD1; CDR3: CASSKGQGNNEQFF
J: TRBJ1-3; V: TRBV7-2; D: .; CDR3: CASSLKASSSGNTIYF
J: TRBJ1-4; V: TRBV4-2; D: .; CDR3: CASSQEPRQGLGANEKLFF
J: TRBJ2-5; V: TRBV9; D: TRBD2; CDR3: CASSGLAGGSPQETQYF
J: TRBJ2-7; V: TRBV28; D: TRBD2; CDR3: CASRTGLAGDRWEQYF
J: TRBJ2-2; V: TRBV2; D: .; CDR3: CASSEVGLTGELFF
J: TRBJ1-3; V: TRBV6-1; D: .; CDR3: CASKDSGNTIYF
J: TRBJ2-3; V: TRBV7-9; D: .; CDR3: CASSLAGEEIADTQYF
J: TRBJ2-5; V: TRBV28; D: TRBD2; CDR3: CASSALGLAGVQETQYF
J: TRBJ2-7; V: TRBV2; D: TRBD2; CDR3: CASRAGPFFSYEQYF
J: TRBJ2-7; V: TRBV11-2; D: .; CDR3: CASSPGGGSSEQYF
J: TRBJ2-7; V: TRBV27; D: TRBD1; CDR3: CASSIGTGNPYEQYF
J: TRBJ2-3; V: TRBV7-3; D: .; CDR3: CASSSQGGNTDTQYF
J: TRBJ2-1; V: TRBV6-1; D: TRBD1; CDR3: CASPGQGPNEQFF
J: TRBJ2-5; V: TRBV11-2; D: TRBD1; CDR3: CASSSDRAETQYF
J: TRBJ1-1; V: TRBV7-8; D: .; CDR3: CASRLNGGENTEAFF
J: TRBJ2-1; V: TRBV11-2; D: .; CDR3: CASSSPRQNNEQFF
J: TRBJ2-1; V: TRBV5-1; D: TRBD2; CDR3: CASSLAGTSGYTYNEQFF
J: TRBJ2-2; V: TRBV30; D: .; CDR3: CAWKGQGNTGELFF
J: TRBJ2-2; V: TRBV11-1; D: .; CDR3: CASSLGPRELFF
J: TRBJ2-2; V: TRBV12-3/TRBV12-4; D: TRBD2; CDR3: CASAGGVGELFF
J: TRBJ2-3; V: TRBV7-8; D: .; CDR3: CASSLALATADTQYF
J: TRBJ2-1; V: TRBV10-3; D: .; CDR3: CASSYSPRVRVEQFF
J: TRBJ2-1; V: TRBV6-1; D: TRBD2; CDR3: CASSRGGTSGGSGGFF
J: TRBJ2-7; V: TRBV2; D: .; CDR3: CASTKSGLRAYEQYF
J: TRBJ2-2; V: TRBV29-1; D: .; CDR3: CSVAGSDTGELFF